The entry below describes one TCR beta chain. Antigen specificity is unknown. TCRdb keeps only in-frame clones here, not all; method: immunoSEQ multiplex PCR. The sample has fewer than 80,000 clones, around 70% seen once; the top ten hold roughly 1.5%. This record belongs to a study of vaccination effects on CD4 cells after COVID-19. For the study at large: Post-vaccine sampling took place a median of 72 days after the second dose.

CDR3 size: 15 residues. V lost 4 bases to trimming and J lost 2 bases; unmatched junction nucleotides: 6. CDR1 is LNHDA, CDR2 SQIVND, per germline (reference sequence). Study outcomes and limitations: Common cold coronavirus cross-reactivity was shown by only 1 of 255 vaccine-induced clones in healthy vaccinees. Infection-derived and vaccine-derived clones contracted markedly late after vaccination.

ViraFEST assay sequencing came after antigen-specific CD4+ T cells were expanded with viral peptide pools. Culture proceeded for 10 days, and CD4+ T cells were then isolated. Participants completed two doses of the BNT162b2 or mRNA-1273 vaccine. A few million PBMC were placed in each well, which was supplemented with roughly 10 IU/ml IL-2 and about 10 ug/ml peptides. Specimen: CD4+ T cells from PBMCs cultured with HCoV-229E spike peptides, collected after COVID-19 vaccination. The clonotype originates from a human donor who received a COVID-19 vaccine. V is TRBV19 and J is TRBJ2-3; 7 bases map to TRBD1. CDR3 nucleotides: TGTGCCAGTAGTACCCGACAGGGTATCACAGATACGCAGTATTTT. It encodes CASSTRQGITDTQYF.